Below are 23 T cell receptor beta chains sequenced from a single sample in a study of OX40 agonist ivuxolimab in advanced cancers. This table comes from immunoSEQ multiplex PCR, and its TCRdb copy is limited to in-frame clones, with some not included. The sample has 22,000 or so clones; around 84% are singletons. The input for sequencing was CD4+ or CD8+ T cells sorted from blood, taken in a trial of the OX40 agonist ivuxolimab. All receptors come from an adult with an advanced solid tumor such as melanoma, head and neck, liver or kidney cancer.

The rearrangement links TRBV6-4 to TRBJ2-2; 10 bases agree with TRBD1. J was trimmed by 4 bases and V by 2 bases; bases with no gene match: 1. Germline CDR1 is MRHNA and CDR2 is SNTAGT. The CDR3 spans 15 residues. As DNA, the CDR3 is TGTGCCAGCAGTGACGGGACAGGGGTCACCGGGGAGCTGTTTTTT. Encoded protein: CASSDGTGVTGELFF.

This chain uses TRBV29-1 with TRBJ1-5; possibly TRBD1 for D (5 bases). This CDR3 has 17 residues. The V gene lost 6 bases and the J gene lost 0 bases, with 21 bases spanning the gap. Germline CDR1 reads SQVTM; CDR2 reads ANQGSEA. The CDR3 here is CSVRVGGMWDSNQPQHF. The DNA for the CDR3 is TGCAGCGTCCGCGTTGGGGGGATGTGGGATAGCAATCAGCCCCAGCATTTT.

This chain links TRBV6-6 with TRBJ1-5, with 9 bases aligning to TRBD1. V shed 8 bases, J shed 5 bases, and the junction held 7 bases outside the gene matches. The CDR3 runs to 14 residues. Looked up from germline, CDR1 is MNHNY and CDR2 is SVGAGI (reference sequence). The DNA of the CDR3 is TGTGCCAGCGGTCCCGGGACAGGGCATCAGCCCCAGCATTTT. Encoded protein: CASGPGTGHQPQHF.

The CDR3: CASTLGRDQYF. The CDR3, as DNA: TGTGCCAGCACCCTCGGAAGGGATCAGTACTTC. This chain uses TRBV5-6 with TRBJ2-4; no definite D call. From germline, CDR1 is SGHDT and CDR2 YYEEEE. The V end lost 6 bases, the J end lost 12 bases, and 13 bases lay between the germline ends. This CDR3 is built from 11 residues.

The DNA for the CDR3 is TGTGCCAGCAGCTCGGGGACAGGGCGGAATGAGCAGTTCTTC. Protein sequence: CASSSGTGRNEQFF. V usage is TRBV7-2 and J usage is TRBJ2-1, with 9 bases aligning to TRBD1. Germline trimming cut 4 bases from V and 7 bases from J; bases unmatched to any gene: 5. The germline CDR1 and CDR2 sequences are SGHTA and FQGNSA. This CDR3 spans 14 amino acids. Full variable domain (missing parts from reference TRBV7-2 and TRBJ2-1): GAGVSQSPSNKVTEKGKDVELRCDPISGHTALYWYRQSLGQGLEFLIYFQGNSAPDKSGLPSDRFSAERTGGSVSTLTIQRTQQEDSAVYLCASSSGTGRNEQFFGPGTRLTVL.

The chain is built from TRBV5-5 and TRBJ2-7; 10 nucleotides match TRBD1. The CDR3 sequence is 19 residues long. In germline, CDR1 is SGHKS, CDR2 YYEKEE (reference sequence). Losses at the gene ends were 0 bases for V and 2 bases for J; bases not matched to a gene: 14. The CDR3 nucleotides are TGTGCCAGCAGCTTGGCCCTGGAAACCAGAGGACAGGGGGCCTACGAGCAGTACTTC. Translating it yields CASSLALETRGQGAYEQYF.

This clone was counted only a few times. The genes are TRBV27 and TRBJ2-3; possibly TRBD1 for D (5 bases). V lost 5 bases and J 2 bases, leaving 11 bases between the germline ends. The CDR3 contains 14 residues. Germline V gives CDR1 MNHEY, CDR2 SMNVEV (reference sequence). The CDR3 DNA follows: TGTGCCAGCAGTATGGGGCAGCACACAGATACGCAGTATTTT. Amino acid sequence: CASSMGQHTDTQYF.

The V call is TRBV7-2, the J call TRBJ2-7, with D perhaps matching TRBD2 (5 bases). CDR3 length: 14 residues. Germline CDR1 and CDR2: SGHTA and FQGNSA. V gave up 8 bases and J gave up 5 bases, with 19 bases separating them. Written as DNA, the CDR3 is TGTGCCAGCGGGCGGAGGCCCCCGGTGAACGAGCAGTACTTC. It is translated as CASGRRPPVNEQYF.

The CDR3 bases are TGTGCCAGCAGTGGGGGGGGCTCTGGAAACACCATATATTTT. Translated, it gives CASSGGGSGNTIYF. V and J are TRBV7-2 and TRBJ1-3; possibly TRBD1 for D (5 bases). Germline V gene data show CDR1 as SGHTA and CDR2 as FQGNSA. The CDR3 consists of 14 residues. Trimming left V 6 bases short and J 0 bases short, with 9 bases between.

This chain joins TRBV15 and TRBJ2-5, with D possibly being TRBD1 or TRBD2 (5 bases each). CDR3 size: 17 residues. V lost 0 bases to trimming and J lost 0 bases, with 14 bases between them. The germline V gene has CDR1 LNHNV and CDR2 YYDKDF (reference sequence). In nucleotides, the CDR3 is TGTGCCACCAGCAGAGAGCCGGGACGGACGTACCAAGAGACCCAGTACTTC. This sequence encodes CATSREPGRTYQETQYF.

The chain uses TRBV6-6 and TRBJ2-7; TRBD1 or TRBD2 may be the D gene (7 bases each). The V gene's germline CDR1 is MNHNY and CDR2 SVGAGI (reference sequence). The CDR3 length is 12 residues. Trimming shortened V by 8 bases and J by 3 bases, and 11 bases separated the two germline ends. The CDR3: CASGRDSYEQYF. CDR3 nucleotide sequence: TGTGCCAGCGGGAGGGACAGCTACGAGCAGTACTTC.

This clone was counted a single time. This chain joins TRBV19 and TRBJ2-5; D call uncertain. Germline assignment: CDR1 LNHDA and CDR2 SQIVND (reference sequence). The length of the CDR3 is 12 residues. The V and J ends lost 6 bases and 6 bases respectively, with 11 bases between them. Here the CDR3 DNA reads TGTGCCAGTAGCCCTAGAGACCAGACCCAGTACTTC. Amino acids: CASSPRDQTQYF.

The V call is TRBV18, the J call TRBJ1-2; unclear D gene. Looked up from germline, CDR1 is KGHSH and CDR2 is LQKENI. Trimming pared 3 bases from V and 8 bases from J, leaving 7 bases between. The CDR3 spans 11 residues. The DNA of the CDR3 is TGTGCCAGCTCACCTCTCGAGGGCTACACCTTC. It encodes CASSPLEGYTF.

J is TRBJ2-1 and V is TRBV11-2, with 7 bases identical to TRBD1. J lost 3 bases, V lost 3 bases, and 5 bases had no gene match. Germline CDR1 SGHAT, CDR2 FQNNGV. This CDR3 spans 15 amino acids. This CDR3 is CASSFDRAVYNEQFF. CDR3 nucleotide sequence: TGTGCCAGCAGCTTCGACAGGGCGGTCTACAATGAGCAGTTCTTC.

The V and J genes are TRBV4-2 and TRBJ2-3, with TRBD2 matching over 11 bases. Trimming removed 3 bases from V and 0 bases from J; junction bases left unmatched: 2. This CDR3 is built from 16 residues. Germline loops: CDR1 LGHNA, CDR2 YNFKEQ. CDR3 region: CASSHRLAGSTDTQYF. CDR3 DNA: TGTGCCAGCAGCCATAGACTAGCGGGGAGCACAGATACGCAGTATTTT.

The rearrangement links TRBV6-6 to TRBJ2-7; a weak D match, TRBD1 (7 bases). Per germline, CDR1 MNHNY and CDR2 SVGAGI (reference sequence). The ends were cut back, 6 bases at V and 2 bases at J, with 11 bases in the middle. This CDR3 is 13 amino acids long. The CDR3 loop is CASRAGTAYEQYF. The CDR3 DNA follows: TGTGCCAGCAGGGCGGGGACAGCCTACGAGCAGTACTTC.

V gene TRBV7-2 combines with J gene TRBJ2-7; 10 bases fit TRBD2. J gave up 6 bases and V 6 bases, and 17 bases lay outside the gene matches. CDR1 and CDR2 (germline): SGHTA, FQGNSA. The CDR3 extends over 17 amino acids. The CDR3 region is CASRRSASGRIMGEQYF. The CDR3 coding sequence is TGTGCCAGCAGAAGATCGGCTAGCGGGAGAATAATGGGCGAGCAGTACTTC.

The sample holds a few counts of this clone. The rearrangement joins TRBV5-4 to TRBJ1-1; no clear D. The length of the CDR3 is 15 residues. V was pared by 1 base and J by 4 bases, with 14 bases between. Germline loops: CDR1 SGHNT, CDR2 YYREEE (reference sequence). The CDR3 DNA reads TGTGCCAGCAGCTTGAGTGGCCGGCAGAGCACTGAAGCTTTCTTT. This codes for CASSLSGRQSTEAFF.

The V call is TRBV4-2, the J call TRBJ2-1, with no clear D. The V gene's germline CDR1 is LGHNA and CDR2 YNFKEQ. The CDR3 is 13 amino acids. V dropped 1 base and J dropped 4 bases, with 5 bases sitting between them. CDR3 sequence reads: CASSQGLYNEQFF. DNA for the CDR3: TGTGCCAGCAGCCAAGGACTTTACAATGAGCAGTTCTTC.

The genes are TRBV19 and TRBJ1-6, with 7 bases aligning to TRBD1. The germline gives CDR1 LNHDA, CDR2 SQIVND (reference sequence). This CDR3 is 13 amino acids long. The V and J ends lost 8 bases and 13 bases, in that order; junction bases with no gene match: 11. The CDR3 sequence is CASQEGANLPLHF. The CDR3 DNA reads TGTGCCAGTCAGGAGGGGGCTAATCTGCCCCTCCACTTT.

V usage is TRBV28 and J usage is TRBJ1-6; 7 positions match TRBD1. The V gene end was trimmed by 5 bases and the J gene end by 7 bases; junction bases not matched to a gene: 5. Germline lookup yields CDR1 MDHEN and CDR2 SYDVKM. This CDR3 region has 14 residues. CDR3 protein: CASSGDSSNSPLHF. DNA for the CDR3: TGTGCCAGCAGTGGGGACAGCTCAAATTCACCCCTCCACTTT.

This chain joins TRBV9 and TRBJ2-1; no clear D. The CDR3 contains 14 residues. Trimming removed 0 bases from V and 0 bases from J, with 4 bases in between. Germline V lookup: CDR1 SGDLS, CDR2 YYNGEE. For the CDR3, the DNA is TGTGCCAGCAGCGTAGGGAGCTCCTACAATGAGCAGTTCTTC. This gives the protein CASSVGSSYNEQFF. The complete variable domain, with remaining parts taken from reference TRBV9 and TRBJ2-1, reads DSGVTQTPKHLITATGQRVTLRCSPRSGDLSVYWYQQSLDQGLQFLIQYYNGEERAKGNILERFSAQQFPDLHSELNLSSLELGDSALYFCASSVGSSYNEQFFGPGTRLTVL.

This chain joins TRBV5-1 and TRBJ2-2, with 14 bases aligning to TRBD2. Germline assignment: CDR1 SGHRS and CDR2 YFSETQ. The CDR3 has 18 amino acids. V trimming: 3 bases; J trimming: 6 bases; junction bases outside the gene matches: 10. CDR3 sequence: CASSWGLAGAVWAGELFF. In DNA, the CDR3 is TGCGCCAGCAGCTGGGGACTAGCGGGAGCGGTATGGGCCGGGGAGCTGTTTTTT.